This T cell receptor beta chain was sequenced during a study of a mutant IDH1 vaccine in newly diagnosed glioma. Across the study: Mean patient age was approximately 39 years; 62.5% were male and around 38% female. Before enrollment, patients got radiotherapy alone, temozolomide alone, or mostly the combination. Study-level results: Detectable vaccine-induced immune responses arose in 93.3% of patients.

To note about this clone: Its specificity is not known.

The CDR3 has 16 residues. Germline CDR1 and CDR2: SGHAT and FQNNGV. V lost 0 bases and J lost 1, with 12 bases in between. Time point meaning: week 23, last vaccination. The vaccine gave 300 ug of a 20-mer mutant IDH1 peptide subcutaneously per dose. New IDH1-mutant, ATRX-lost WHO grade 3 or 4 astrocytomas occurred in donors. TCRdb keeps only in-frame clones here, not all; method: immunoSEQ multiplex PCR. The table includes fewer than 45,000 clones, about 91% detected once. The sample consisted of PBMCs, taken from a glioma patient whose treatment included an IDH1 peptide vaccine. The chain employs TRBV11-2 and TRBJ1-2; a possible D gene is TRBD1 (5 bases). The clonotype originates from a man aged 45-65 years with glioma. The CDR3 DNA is TGTGCCAGCAGCTTAGAGTTTGGGGGGGTTAACTATGGCTACACCTTC. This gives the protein CASSLEFGGVNYGYTF.